These 18 T cell receptor beta chains originate from one sample sequenced in a study of shared clonotypes between healthy human individuals. Produced via immunoSEQ multiplex PCR; TCRdb's table is partial and in-frame only. The sample consists of some 450,000 clones, approximately 71% of them appearing once. The sample taken for sequencing was PBMCs. These receptors were collected from a woman aged 40 to 50 in good health. Some clones in this sample may be carry-over from other donors' samples.

Details on this clone: A far larger clone is one nucleotide away, so this likely arose from a read error. The chain has TRBV4-2 and TRBJ2-3; 7 nucleotides match TRBD2. CDR1 is LGHNA, CDR2 YNFKEQ, per germline. There are 17 residues in the CDR3. The trim removed 6 bases at V and 1 base at J, leaving 13 bases unmatched. The CDR3 sequence: CASSPRASGARTDTQYF. CDR3 coding DNA: TGTGCCAGCAGTCCAAGGGCAAGCGGGGCTCGCACAGATACGCAGTATTTT.

V gene TRBV20-1 combines with J gene TRBJ1-2, with D unclear. The CDR3 spans 11 residues. V dropped 8 bases and J dropped 1 base, with 8 bases sitting between them. Germline V gene lookup returns CDR1 DFQATT and CDR2 SNEGSKA (reference sequence). Here the CDR3 reads CSTRSNYGYTF. CDR3 DNA sequence: TGCAGTACTCGTAGTAACTATGGCTACACCTTC.

The chain joins TRBV5-1 to TRBJ1-1; D is possibly TRBD1 (5 bases). The CDR3 extends over 15 amino acids. V gave up 1 base and J gave up 1 base, with 11 bases separating them. Germline lookup yields CDR1 SGHRS and CDR2 YFSETQ. CDR3 region: CASSLWGTQNTEAFF. The CDR3 region has the DNA TGCGCCAGCAGCTTGTGGGGCACTCAGAACACTGAAGCTTTCTTT.

This clone was detected once. The chain couples TRBV11-2 to TRBJ2-5; 9 nucleotides line up with TRBD2. Germline CDR1 is SGHAT and CDR2 is FQNNGV. The CDR3 totals 18 residues. J lost 4 bases, V lost 2 bases, and 14 bases had no gene match. CDR3 region: CASSLKGSGRLGGETQYF. The CDR3 coding sequence is TGTGCCAGCAGCTTAAAGGGAAGCGGGAGGCTGGGCGGAGAGACCCAGTACTTC.

V is TRBV10-3 and J is TRBJ2-5; possibly TRBD2 for D (6 bases). CDR1 and CDR2 (germline): ENHRY, SYGVKD. CDR3 length: 16 amino acids. Trimming took 1 base from V and 0 from J, leaving 12 bases between them. The CDR3 DNA is TGTGCCATCAGTGAGTTCGGCAGCGGGTACCAAGAGACCCAGTACTTC. Its translation is CAISEFGSGYQETQYF.

This chain joins TRBV2 and TRBJ2-3, with D maybe TRBD2 (6 bases). Per the germline V gene, CDR1 is SNHLY and CDR2 is FYNNEI. Between the trimmed V and J ends, which lost 8 bases and 1 base, there was a span of 10 bases. The CDR3 totals 13 residues. CDR3 sequence (DNA): TGTGCCAGCGGGGAGCGGGGCACAGATACGCAGTATTTT. Translated, it gives CASGERGTDTQYF.

V gene TRBV5-1 combines with J gene TRBJ2-5; D remains unclear. This CDR3 contains 13 residues. Trimming took 6 bases from V and 3 from J, leaving 12 bases between them. Germline loops: CDR1 SGHRS, CDR2 YFSETQ. As DNA, the CDR3 is TGCGCCAGCACGGCGATGGGTAAAGAGACCCAGTACTTC. Residues: CASTAMGKETQYF.

This clone was seen a single time. The rearrangement links TRBV11-1 to TRBJ2-7, with 11 positions matching TRBD2. V lost 1 base, J lost 4 bases, and 3 bases stayed unmatched. This CDR3 comprises 15 residues. Germline V CDR1 and CDR2: SGHAT, FQDESV (reference sequence). CDR3 coding DNA: TGTGCCAGCAGCTTAGAGACTAGCGGGGCTTACGAGCAGTACTTC. Translating gives CASSLETSGAYEQYF.

The V gene is TRBV5-4, the J gene TRBJ2-2; 13 nucleotides match TRBD2. The CDR3 loop spans 17 amino acids. Germline V lookup: CDR1 SGHNT, CDR2 YYREEE (reference sequence). The V gene end was trimmed by 0 bases and the J gene end by 4 bases; junction bases not matched to a gene: 3. The CDR3 is CASSLGRTSGGTGELFF. The CDR3 DNA sequence: TGTGCCAGCAGCTTGGGACGGACTAGCGGGGGCACCGGGGAGCTGTTTTTT.

V is TRBV28 and J is TRBJ1-4; D possibly corresponds to TRBD1 (6 bases). The CDR3 totals 15 residues. The V gene's germline CDR1 is MDHEN and CDR2 SYDVKM. V was cut by 5 bases and J by 0 bases, with 10 bases left in between. The CDR3 coding sequence is TGTGCCAGCAGTCCCTGGGACACAACTAATGAAAAACTGTTTTTT. Translated, it gives CASSPWDTTNEKLFF.

Concerning this clone: A much larger clone sits a single nucleotide away, making a read error possible. This chain joins TRBV29-1 and TRBJ1-1, with a weak D call TRBD1 (6 bases). The CDR3 sequence is 13 residues long. Germline CDR1 is SQVTM and CDR2 is ANQGSEA. Here the CDR3 reads CSGATGMNTEALF. CDR3 nucleotide sequence: TGCAGCGGCGCTACAGGGATGAACACTGAAGCTCTCTTT. The full variable domain, rest sourced from reference TRBV29-1 and TRBJ1-1, is SAVISQKPSRDICQRGTSLTIQCQVDSQVTMMFWYRQQPGQSLTLIATANQGSEATYESGFVIDKFPISRPNLTFSTLTVSNMSPEDSSIYLCSGATGMNTEALFGQGTRLTVV.

V gene TRBV5-4 combines with J gene TRBJ2-7; TRBD2 matches 10 bases. There are 15 residues in the CDR3. Germline V lookup: CDR1 SGHNT, CDR2 YYREEE (reference sequence). With V trimmed by 2 bases and J by 6 bases, 8 bases remained unmatched. The CDR3 reads CASSLGLAGGSEQYF. In DNA form, the CDR3 reads TGTGCCAGCAGCTTAGGTTTAGCGGGAGGTTCCGAGCAGTACTTC.

This chain joins TRBV4-2 and TRBJ2-2, with D possibly being TRBD2 (6 bases). This CDR3 comprises 16 residues. Trimming stripped 1 base from V and 3 bases from J, with 12 bases between. Germline V CDR1 and CDR2: LGHNA, YNFKEQ. CDR3 sequence: CASSQASGSDTGELFF. For the CDR3, the DNA is TGTGCCAGCAGCCAAGCAAGCGGGTCGGACACCGGGGAGCTGTTTTTT.

A remark on this clone: Possible read error: a much larger clone is one base away. This rearrangement joins TRBV29-1 to TRBJ2-7; 10 positions match TRBD2. Germline CDR1 is SQVTM and CDR2 is ANQGSEA. The CDR3 runs 15 residues. Losses at the gene ends were 7 bases for V and 6 bases for J; bases not matched to a gene: 15. This CDR3 is CSAGSASGSLAEQYF. CDR3 DNA sequence: TGCAGCGCTGGGAGCGCTAGCGGGAGTCTCGCCGAGCAGTACTTC.

This clone was seen a handful of times. The chain links TRBV9 to TRBJ2-7; D may match TRBD1 or TRBD2 (6 bases each). The germline V gene has CDR1 SGDLS and CDR2 YYNGEE. Trimming took off 0 bases at V and 4 bases at J, with 14 bases between the two ends. This CDR3 region has 15 residues. The CDR3 coding sequence is TGTGCCAGCAGCGTAGAAGCCGGGGGCGGGTACGAGCAGTACTTC. Protein sequence: CASSVEAGGGYEQYF.

This chain's CDR3 is CASRVSYEQYF. The CDR3 region has the DNA TGTGCCAGCAGGGTATCCTACGAGCAGTACTTC. The V and J genes are TRBV28 and TRBJ2-7; no clear D. Trimming removed 6 bases from V and 1 base from J, with 4 bases in between. Germline V gene data show CDR1 as MDHEN and CDR2 as SYDVKM. CDR3 size: 11 residues.

A remark on this clone: At one end, the junction sequence differs from germline, possibly due to a read error. The chain is built from TRBV10-3 and TRBJ1-5; perhaps TRBD1 as D (6 bases). The CDR3 is 17 amino acids. Germline CDR1 ENHRY, CDR2 SYGVKD. CDR3 nucleotides: TGTGCCACCAGTGAGTCGGTAGGAAGGGGGAACAATCAGCCCCAGCATTTT. Its translation: CATSESVGRGNNQPQHF.

CDR3 bases: TGTGCCTGGAGTCCCGAGGGGGATCAGCCCCAGCATTTT. Translated: CAWSPEGDQPQHF. The rearrangement links TRBV30 to TRBJ1-5, with D possibly being TRBD1 (6 bases). The CDR3 covers 13 residues. Per the germline V gene, CDR1 is GTSNPN and CDR2 is SVGIG (reference sequence). Trimming shortened V by 2 bases and J by 5 bases, and 10 bases separated the two germline ends.